A selection of T cell receptor beta chains follows, all from one sample in a study of T cells in localized non-small cell lung cancer. The table came from immunoSEQ multiplex PCR; TCRdb's copy has only in-frame clones and leaves some out. Counted here are about 2,200 clones, roughly 30% occurring once; the ten biggest clones make up approximately 27%. Source: normal lung tissue next to the tumor, taken before any cancer treatment. The receptor source for this set is a man aged 40-75 years with stage I lung adenocarcinoma. Each CDR3 is given without its conserved first and last residue. The order of the fields is D gene, J gene, V gene, CDR3 protein. D genes are given only for firm matches.

d_call: NA
j_call: TRBJ2-3
v_call: TRBV11-3
cdr3_aa: ASSLEGDGYGDTQY

d_call: NA
j_call: TRBJ1-3
v_call: TRBV2
cdr3_aa: ASSASTSNGNTIY

d_call: TRBD1
j_call: TRBJ1-2
v_call: TRBV6-8
cdr3_aa: ASSDRGRGGYT

d_call: NA
j_call: TRBJ1-6
v_call: TRBV28
cdr3_aa: ASRDRQHSPLH

d_call: TRBD1
j_call: TRBJ1-1
v_call: TRBV11-3
cdr3_aa: ASSLSVTGIEAF

d_call: NA
j_call: TRBJ1-5
v_call: TRBV19
cdr3_aa: ASRRGTDRNQPQH

d_call: NA
j_call: TRBJ2-7
v_call: TRBV19
cdr3_aa: ASSIQDISYEQY

d_call: NA
j_call: TRBJ2-3
v_call: TRBV11-3
cdr3_aa: ASSLGFTITDTQY

d_call: TRBD1
j_call: TRBJ2-2
v_call: TRBV9
cdr3_aa: ASSPRTGFTGELF

d_call: NA
j_call: TRBJ1-2
v_call: TRBV9
cdr3_aa: ASSPGRDYGYT

d_call: NA
j_call: TRBJ2-7
v_call: TRBV11-3
cdr3_aa: ASSLAGLGSGWGQY

d_call: TRBD1
j_call: TRBJ2-2
v_call: TRBV5-1
cdr3_aa: ASSSGQANTGELF

d_call: TRBD2
j_call: TRBJ2-7
v_call: TRBV11-3
cdr3_aa: ASSGPATSGGRSYEQY

d_call: TRBD1
j_call: TRBJ1-1
v_call: TRBV6-8
cdr3_aa: ASGTGTNTEAF

d_call: TRBD1
j_call: TRBJ1-2
v_call: TRBV6-7
cdr3_aa: ASSYPARQGGYGYT

d_call: NA
j_call: TRBJ1-2
v_call: TRBV18
cdr3_aa: ASSPEQGPNYGYT

d_call: NA
j_call: TRBJ1-1
v_call: TRBV1
cdr3_aa: ASSLLQGANTEAF

d_call: TRBD1
j_call: TRBJ1-4
v_call: TRBV2
cdr3_aa: ASSPRADRVNEKLF

d_call: TRBD1
j_call: TRBJ1-4
v_call: TRBV6-7
cdr3_aa: ASSEGQGYEKLF

d_call: NA
j_call: TRBJ2-3
v_call: TRBV18
cdr3_aa: ASSPILEDTQY

d_call: TRBD1
j_call: TRBJ1-5
v_call: TRBV11-3
cdr3_aa: ASSYNRGMQPQH

d_call: TRBD2
j_call: TRBJ2-3
v_call: TRBV12-5
cdr3_aa: ASARTSGNTDTQY

d_call: NA
j_call: TRBJ2-7
v_call: TRBV28
cdr3_aa: ASSKGTPSSYEQY

d_call: TRBD1
j_call: TRBJ1-1
v_call: TRBV28
cdr3_aa: ASSFRSSGGTEAF

d_call: NA
j_call: TRBJ2-2
v_call: TRBV30
cdr3_aa: AWTGSNTGELF

d_call: TRBD1
j_call: TRBJ2-7
v_call: TRBV9
cdr3_aa: ASSVGSGTAYEQY

d_call: TRBD2
j_call: TRBJ2-5
v_call: TRBV11-3
cdr3_aa: ASSLAGLGGSGTQY

d_call: TRBD1
j_call: TRBJ1-6
v_call: TRBV30
cdr3_aa: AWKIKTGGGSPLH

d_call: TRBD2
j_call: TRBJ2-3
v_call: TRBV6-8
cdr3_aa: ASSDSAGGQADTQY

d_call: NA
j_call: TRBJ1-5
v_call: TRBV9
cdr3_aa: ASSVDTGNQPQH

d_call: NA
j_call: TRBJ2-5
v_call: TRBV11-3
cdr3_aa: ASSSRDTKEETQY

d_call: NA
j_call: TRBJ1-2
v_call: TRBV6-8
cdr3_aa: ASSLSGTGRGGYT

d_call: TRBD1
j_call: TRBJ2-7
v_call: TRBV9
cdr3_aa: ASSPGQGLVSYEQY

d_call: NA
j_call: TRBJ1-2
v_call: TRBV28
cdr3_aa: ASSFVFVGMEYGYT

d_call: NA
j_call: TRBJ1-4
v_call: TRBV15
cdr3_aa: ATSTGFLAEKLF

d_call: NA
j_call: TRBJ2-7
v_call: TRBV19
cdr3_aa: ASRTLQGDEQY

d_call: NA
j_call: TRBJ2-3
v_call: TRBV30
cdr3_aa: AWSPGTTDTQY

d_call: NA
j_call: TRBJ1-1
v_call: TRBV1
cdr3_aa: ASSPGQGDGDTETF

d_call: TRBD1
j_call: TRBJ2-1
v_call: TRBV9
cdr3_aa: ASSGRDRPYNEQF